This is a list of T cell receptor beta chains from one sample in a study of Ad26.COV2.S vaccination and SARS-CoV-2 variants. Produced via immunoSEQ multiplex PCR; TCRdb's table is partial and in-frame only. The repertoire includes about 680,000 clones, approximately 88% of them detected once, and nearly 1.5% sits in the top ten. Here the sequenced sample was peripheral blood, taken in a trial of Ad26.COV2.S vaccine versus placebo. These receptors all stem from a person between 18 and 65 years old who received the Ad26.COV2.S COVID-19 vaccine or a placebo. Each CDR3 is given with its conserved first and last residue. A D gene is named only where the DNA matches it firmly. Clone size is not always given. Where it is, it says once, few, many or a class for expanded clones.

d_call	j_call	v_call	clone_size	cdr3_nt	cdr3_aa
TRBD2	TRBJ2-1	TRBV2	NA	TGTGCCAGCAGAGATAGCGGGGGTCGCTCCTACAATGAGCAGTTCTTC	CASRDSGGRSYNEQFF
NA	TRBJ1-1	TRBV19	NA	TGTGCCAGTATCCCGTGGGGGGCACTGAACACTGAAGCTTTCTTT	CASIPWGALNTEAFF
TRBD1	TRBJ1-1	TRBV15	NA	TGTGCCACCAGCAGATCCAGGGGGCAGGGTGCTGAAGCTTTCTTT	CATSRSRGQGAEAFF
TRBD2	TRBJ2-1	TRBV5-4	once	TGTGCCAGCAGCTCCGGACTAGCGGGAGGGCCTAGATACAATGAGCAGTTCTTC	CASSSGLAGGPRYNEQFF
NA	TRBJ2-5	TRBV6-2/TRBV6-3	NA	TGTGCCAGCAGTTCAGGGGGGGATGAGACCCAGTACTTC	CASSSGGDETQYF
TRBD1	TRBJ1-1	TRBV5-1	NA	TGCGCCAGCAGCCGAGGGACAGGGAGCACTGAAGCTTTCTTT	CASSRGTGSTEAFF
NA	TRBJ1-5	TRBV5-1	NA	TGCGCCAGCAGCTTCGACAGTACGGGTCAGCCCCAGCATTTT	CASSFDSTGQPQHF
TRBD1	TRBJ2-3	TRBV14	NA	TGTGCCAGCAGCCAAGCCGGGACAGGGCCAGATACGCAGTATTTT	CASSQAGTGPDTQYF
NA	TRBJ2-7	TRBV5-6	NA	TGTGCCAGCAGCTTGGCTAGAACCTCCTACGAGCAGTACTTC	CASSLARTSYEQYF
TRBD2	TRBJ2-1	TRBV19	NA	TGTGCCAGTAGTATAGCGGGAGGGTCCTACAATGAGCAGTTCTTC	CASSIAGGSYNEQFF
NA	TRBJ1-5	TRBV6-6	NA	TGTGCCAGCAGTCAGGTGGCCCCCGTGCGGGGTAATCAGCCCCAGCATTTT	CASSQVAPVRGNQPQHF
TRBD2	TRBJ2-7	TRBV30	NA	TGTGCCTGGAGCGACCTGGGGACTAGCGGGATGGGGGAGCAGTACTTC	CAWSDLGTSGMGEQYF
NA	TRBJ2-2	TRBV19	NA	TGTGCCAGTAGCCTAACGAACAGGGGGGGTGCGGAGCTGTTTTTT	CASSLTNRGGAELFF
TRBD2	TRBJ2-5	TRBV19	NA	TGTGCCAGTAGTGTATCCCTAGCGGGAGGGTACCAAGAGACCCAGTACTTC	CASSVSLAGGYQETQYF
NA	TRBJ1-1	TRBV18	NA	TGTGCCAGCTTACCTCTACCCGGGAACACTGAAGCTTTCTTT	CASLPLPGNTEAFF
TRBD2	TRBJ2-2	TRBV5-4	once	TGTGCCAGCAGCTTGGGACTAGCGGGAAACACCGGGGAGCTGTTTTTT	CASSLGLAGNTGELFF
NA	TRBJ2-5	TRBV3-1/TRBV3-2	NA	TGTGCCAGCAGCCAAATCCTAGAGACCCAGTACTTC	CASSQILETQYF
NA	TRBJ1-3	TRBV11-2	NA	TGTGCCAGCAGCTTAGATCGTGGTAGCTCTGGAAACACCATATATTTT	CASSLDRGSSGNTIYF
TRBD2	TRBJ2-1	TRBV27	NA	TGTGCCAGCAGTTCACTAGCGGGAGGGCCCCATGAGCAGTTCTTC	CASSSLAGGPHEQFF
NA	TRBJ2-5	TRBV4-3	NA	TGCGCCAGCAGCCAAGATAGGACGGGCGTACAAGAGACCCAGTACTTC	CASSQDRTGVQETQYF
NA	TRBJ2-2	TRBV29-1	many	TGCAGCGTTAAATGGGCCGGGGAGCTGTTTTTT	CSVKWAGELFF
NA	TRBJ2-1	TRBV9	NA	TGTGCCAGCAGCCCAGAAGGGGGGGGCTACAATGAGCAGTTCTTC	CASSPEGGGYNEQFF
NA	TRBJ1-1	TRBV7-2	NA	TGTGCCAGCAGCTTAGAACGGCAGAACACTGAAGCTTTCTTT	CASSLERQNTEAFF
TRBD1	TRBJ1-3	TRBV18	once	TGTGCCAGCTCACAGACCGGGACAGGGCCCCCCCCTGGAAACACCATATATTTT	CASSQTGTGPPPGNTIYF
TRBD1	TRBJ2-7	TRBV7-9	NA	TGTGCCAGCAGCTCCAGGGGGAACGTCTACGAGCAGTACTTC	CASSSRGNVYEQYF